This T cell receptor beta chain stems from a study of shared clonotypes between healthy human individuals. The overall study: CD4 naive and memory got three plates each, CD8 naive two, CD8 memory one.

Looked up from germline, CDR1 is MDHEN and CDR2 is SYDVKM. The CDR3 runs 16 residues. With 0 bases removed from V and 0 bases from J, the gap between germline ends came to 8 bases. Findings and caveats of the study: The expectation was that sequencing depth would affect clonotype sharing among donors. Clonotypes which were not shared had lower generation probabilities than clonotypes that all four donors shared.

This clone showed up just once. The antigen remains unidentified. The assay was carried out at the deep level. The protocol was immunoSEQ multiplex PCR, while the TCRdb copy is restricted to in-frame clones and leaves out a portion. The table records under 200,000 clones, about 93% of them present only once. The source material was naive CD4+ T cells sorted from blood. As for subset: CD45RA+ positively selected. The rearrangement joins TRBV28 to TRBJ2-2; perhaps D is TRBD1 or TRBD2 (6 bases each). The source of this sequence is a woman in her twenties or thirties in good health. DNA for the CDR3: TGTGCCAGCAGTTTATGGGGGGGCGCGAACACCGGGGAGCTGTTTTTT. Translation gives CASSLWGGANTGELFF.